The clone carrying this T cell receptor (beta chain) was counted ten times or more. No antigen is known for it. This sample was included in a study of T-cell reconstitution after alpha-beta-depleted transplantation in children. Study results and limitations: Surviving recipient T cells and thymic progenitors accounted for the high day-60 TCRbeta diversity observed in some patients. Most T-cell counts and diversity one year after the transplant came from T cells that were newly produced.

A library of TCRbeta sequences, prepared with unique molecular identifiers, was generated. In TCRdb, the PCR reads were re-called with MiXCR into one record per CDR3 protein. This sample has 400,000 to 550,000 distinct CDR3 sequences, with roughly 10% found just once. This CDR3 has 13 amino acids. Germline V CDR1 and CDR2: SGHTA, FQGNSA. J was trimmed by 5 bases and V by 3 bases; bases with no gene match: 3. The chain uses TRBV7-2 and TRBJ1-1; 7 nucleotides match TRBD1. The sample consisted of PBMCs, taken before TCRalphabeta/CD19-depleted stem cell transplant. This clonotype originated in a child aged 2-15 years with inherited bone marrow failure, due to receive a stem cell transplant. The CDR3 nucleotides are TGTGCCAGCAGCTTCGCAGGGGGGACTGAAGCTTTCTTT. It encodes CASSFAGGTEAFF.